The sequence of this TCR beta chain was determined in a study of blood T cell repertoires in COVID-19 (dated by TCRdb to 2018 to 2020). Background for the entire study: The collaborator samples originated in the United States, Italy and Spain and spanned the acute and convalescent phases of COVID-19. The prospective study material was composed of cDNA or gDNA derived from T cells, B-cell-depleted T cells, or PBMCs. Samples came from the ongoing ImmuneRACE study (first 160 participants) plus 1,254 subjects from 6 global collaborators. Nearly every sample came with metadata listing a de-identified subject ID, COVID-19 status, age in years and sex. The repertoires were released in a freely available public database meant as a resource for research on the immune response to SARS-CoV-2. Deeply sampled blood TCRbeta repertoires from subjects exposed to, actively infected with, or recovered from COVID-19 were included in the dataset. Where available, HLA class I and class II types were obtained from metadata supplied by the sample provider rather than from assay-based typing. General findings and caveats noted by the study authors: Clinical and demographic metadata were provided uncurated, with the amount varying by source and participant.

For this chain, trimming is 0 bases at the V end and 13 bases at the J end, and the number of junction bases without a gene match is 7. As encoded in the germline V gene (reference sequence), CDR1 is SGHKS while CDR2 is YYEKEE. The CDR3 measures 13 amino acids from cysteine to valine. Only the CDR3 DNA stays, 39 bases, in frame from base 1. TCRbeta CDR3 regions were amplified from genomic DNA using the immunoSEQ Assay, a bias-controlled multiplex PCR. In the original analysis: Nucleated cell counts per sample were estimated from amplification of reference gene primers within the assay. To quantify the absolute abundance of each unique TCRbeta CDR3 rearrangement, sequence reads were collapsed and filtered. Productive Simpson clonality was computed per sample as the square root of Simpson's diversity index over productive rearrangements. The table comes from immuneACCESS by way of TCRdb, which keeps in-frame sequences with V and J called. Part of the clones is missing from these tables; in studies checked, under half for an unresolved V gene and the rest for unknown reasons. V and J calls and clone size come straight from that table; D and trimming were deduced from the DNA. The sample yields just over 300,000 clones; under 90% were counted once. The ten largest account for 1.8% of the sample.

This clone was seen a few times. This clone's antigen is unknown. Nothing much larger sits one base from this clone, and base qualities are not available. One collaborating source in Seattle enrolled patients while the patients were actively infected and followed the patients over time throughout the course of disease. The collaborating institutions used their own protocols to collect whole blood in K2EDTA tubes. For TCRbeta analysis, collaborators shipped samples as frozen whole blood, isolated PBMCs, or DNA extracted from either of those sample types. The V and J genes are TRBV5-5 and TRBJ2-7, with TRBD2 identical over 10 junction bases. The sequence came from a woman in her thirties with COVID-19, enrolled during active disease. Material: peripheral blood. The CDR3 loop reads CASSLGPGTSEYV. The bases are TGTGCCAGCAGCTTGGGCCCGGGGACTAGCGAATACGTC.